A selection of T cell receptor beta chains follows, all from one sample in a study of shared clonotypes between healthy human individuals. The assay was immunoSEQ multiplex PCR, and TCRdb's table has in-frame clones only and misses some. The data show roughly 1.5 million clones, with nearly 99% seen just once and around 0.47% held by the top ten. The sequenced sample was naive CD4+ T cells sorted from blood. These receptors came from a man younger than 45 in good health. The conserved cysteine and the conserved F or W are not part of the CDR3 here. Fields, in order: CDR3 protein, V gene, CDR3 length, clone size, J gene. Not all rows give a size; the values are once, few, many and, for expanded clones, a class.

ASRSDRGPQPQH | TRBV2 | 12 | NA | TRBJ1-5
ASSLRVQGPNGELF | TRBV28 | 14 | once | TRBJ2-2
STRVDHEQF | TRBV20-1 | 9 | NA | TRBJ2-1
ASSVRSQGDYGYT | TRBV9 | 13 | NA | TRBJ1-2
ASSPSGNIQY | TRBV19 | 10 | NA | TRBJ2-4
ASSLGGRRDNEQF | TRBV5-4 | 13 | NA | TRBJ2-1
ASSSWDRGSYEQY | TRBV5-1 | 13 | NA | TRBJ2-7
ASSPGQASTDTQY | TRBV5-1 | 13 | NA | TRBJ2-3
ASSPQVTWVNTEAF | TRBV9 | 14 | NA | TRBJ1-1
ASRPKSGTGYYNEQF | TRBV7-9 | 15 | NA | TRBJ2-1
ASTLYQGVWEQY | TRBV5-6 | 12 | NA | TRBJ2-7
ASSVAGTSGTYEQY | TRBV9 | 14 | NA | TRBJ2-7
ASSLTGRYEQY | TRBV5-6 | 11 | NA | TRBJ2-7
ASSRTSGGSGANVLT | TRBV14 | 15 | NA | TRBJ2-6
ASSLAGHEQY | TRBV11-2 | 10 | NA | TRBJ2-7
ASSSTSGKSYEQY | TRBV27 | 13 | NA | TRBJ2-7
ASSPSPGTSGNEQY | TRBV18 | 14 | NA | TRBJ2-7
ASSLRVAISGNTIY | TRBV9 | 14 | NA | TRBJ1-3
AALDRGPYGYT | TRBV6-1 | 11 | once | TRBJ1-2
SAGKREEQF | TRBV20-1 | 9 | NA | TRBJ2-1
AWSPRLYNEQF | TRBV30 | 11 | NA | TRBJ2-1
ASSLLDATYEQY | TRBV6-5 | 12 | NA | TRBJ2-7
ASSELAGGANTGELF | TRBV6-1 | 15 | NA | TRBJ2-2